The 29 T cell receptor beta chains below were found in one sample sequenced in a study of vaccination and CD4 T cells after COVID-19. Treatment meaning: approximately 9-day PBMC culture with coronavirus spike peptide pools or control peptides (ViraFEST assay). Researchers used the Oncomine TCR Beta short-read assay to sequence DNA from cultured CD4+ T cells. Each CDR3 protein is one row after TCRdb ran MiXCR on the PCR reads. The sample lists around 20,000 distinct CDR3 sequences, around 40% occurring once. Their cognate antigens are unknown. Sequencing was performed on CD4+ T cells from blood, cultured in vitro, taken after SARS-CoV-2 vaccination. The receptors were gathered from a human donor who had recovered from COVID-19.

This clonotype was seen a few times. The chain uses TRBV19 and TRBJ1-1; D might be TRBD1 (6 bases). The germline CDR1 and CDR2 sequences are LNHDA and SQIVND (reference sequence). V shed 1 base and J shed 6 bases, with 15 bases lying between them. This CDR3 region has 15 residues. The CDR3 is CASSIVTSRGAEAFF. The CDR3 DNA reads TGTGCCAGTAGTATAGTCACATCGAGGGGGGCTGAAGCTTTCTTT.

This chain joins TRBV2 and TRBJ2-7; no firm D call. The V end lost 5 bases, the J end lost 5 bases, and 7 bases lay between the germline ends. The CDR3 runs to 11 residues. CDR1 is SNHLY and CDR2 is FYNNEI in the germline V gene. The CDR3 protein is CASSRVDEQYF. The DNA of the CDR3 is TGTGCCAGCAGTCGAGTCGACGAGCAGTACTTC.

This chain links TRBV12-3 or TRBV12-4 with TRBJ1-1; D unclear. With 4 bases removed from V and 8 bases from J, the gap between germline ends came to 8 bases. CDR3 length: 11 residues. The CDR3 reads CASSSNREAFF. The CDR3 region has the DNA TGTGCCAGCAGTTCCAACAGAGAAGCTTTCTTT.

The chain uses TRBV4-1 and TRBJ1-6; no definite D call. This CDR3 spans 15 amino acids. From germline, CDR1 is MGHRA and CDR2 YSYEKL. Trimming cost V 4 bases and J 9 bases, with 16 bases left between them. The CDR3 bases are TGCGCCAGCAGCCCCACCTGGACGTCCGGTTCACCCCTCCACTTT. It codes for CASSPTWTSGSPLHF.

This clonotype was recorded once. The chain uses TRBV6-1 and TRBJ1-1, with D possibly matching TRBD1 (6 bases). Germline-derived CDR1 and CDR2 are MNHNS and SASEGT. This CDR3 is built from 15 residues. Trimming shortened V by 3 bases and J by 5 bases, and 16 bases separated the two germline ends. DNA for the CDR3: TGTGCCAGCAGTGACACAGGGAGACTAAGAACTGAAGCTTTCTTT. Its protein product is CASSDTGRLRTEAFF.

The rearrangement joins TRBV28 to TRBJ2-1; TRBD1 matches 10 bases. The V and J ends lost 11 bases and 7 bases, in that order; junction bases with no gene match: 11. The CDR3 covers 14 residues. CDR1 and CDR2 (germline): MDHEN, SYDVKM. Here the CDR3 reads CAGRGQGQLNEQFF. CDR3 DNA sequence: TGTGCCGGCCGGGGACAGGGGCAGTTAAATGAGCAGTTCTTC.

This clonotype has a handful of counts. This sequence joins TRBV19 and TRBJ1-1, with D maybe TRBD1 (5 bases). The V and J ends lost 3 bases and 1 base respectively, with 9 bases between them. Looked up from germline, CDR1 is LNHDA and CDR2 is SQIVND (reference sequence). CDR3 length equals 14 residues. The CDR3 DNA is TGTGCCAGTAGTATCCCAGGGAAGAACACTGAAGCTTTCTTT. Its translation is CASSIPGKNTEAFF.

This clonotype has more than one count but fewer than ten. The V gene is TRBV7-9, the J gene TRBJ1-1, with TRBD1 as a possible D gene (6 bases). Germline V lookup: CDR1 SEHNR, CDR2 FQNEAQ (reference sequence). The V end lost 0 bases, the J end lost 4 bases, and 15 bases lay between the germline ends. CDR3 length equals 16 residues. The CDR3 coding sequence is TGTGCCAGCAGCTTAGCGGTGGGGGGCGCGGGCACTGAAGCTTTCTTT. It encodes CASSLAVGGAGTEAFF.

The V gene is TRBV5-1, the J gene TRBJ2-1; D is perhaps TRBD2 (5 bases). V was trimmed by 3 bases and J by 0 bases, leaving 13 bases between them. The germline CDR1 and CDR2 sequences are SGHRS and YFSETQ. This CDR3 comprises 16 residues. As DNA, the CDR3 is TGCGCCAGCAGCTGGCCGGAGCGGCTCTCCTACAATGAGCAGTTCTTC. This encodes CASSWPERLSYNEQFF.

A few counts support this clonotype. The chain recombines TRBV6-2 or TRBV6-3 with TRBJ1-5; D call uncertain. The V and J ends lost 7 bases and 4 bases respectively, with 20 bases between them. The germline V gene has CDR1 MNHEY and CDR2 SVGEGT. The CDR3 sequence is 16 residues long. For the CDR3, the DNA is TGTGCCAGCACCCAACTCCCCGGATTCGGAAATCAGCCCCAGCATTTT. Residues: CASTQLPGFGNQPQHF.

The J gene is TRBJ1-1, the V gene TRBV2; D is undetermined. The V and J ends lost 6 bases and 0 bases respectively, with 14 bases between them. CDR1 is SNHLY and CDR2 is FYNNEI in the germline V gene. There are 15 residues in the CDR3. The CDR3 DNA reads as TGTGCCAGCAGATACGACAAAACCATGAACACTGAAGCTTTCTTT. Translating it yields CASRYDKTMNTEAFF.

There are a few counts of this clonotype. This chain links TRBV6-1 with TRBJ1-2; 10 positions agree with TRBD1. Germline V CDR1 and CDR2: MNHNS, SASEGT. The CDR3 sequence is 15 residues long. The V gene end was trimmed by 4 bases and the J gene end by 3 bases; junction bases not matched to a gene: 5. The CDR3 nucleotides read TGTGCCAGCAGTGTACCGACAGGGGGCGACTATGGCTACACCTTC. This translates into CASSVPTGGDYGYTF.

The chain employs TRBV15 and TRBJ1-6; D possibly corresponds to TRBD1 (6 bases). Germline CDR1 and CDR2: LNHNV and YYDKDF (reference sequence). V lost 3 bases to trimming and J lost 7 bases, with 13 bases between them. CDR3 length equals 15 residues. The CDR3 region has the DNA TGTGCCACCAGCAGGTTCAGGGGTTCAAATTCACCCCTCCACTTT. Protein: CATSRFRGSNSPLHF.

V gene TRBV24-1 combines with J gene TRBJ2-7; no firm D call. This CDR3 contains 12 residues. Trimming stripped 4 bases from V and 7 bases from J, with 10 bases between. CDR1 KGHDR and CDR2 SFDVKD come from the germline V gene. The CDR3 DNA is TGTGCCACCAGTGAACCCGGACGGGAGCAGTACTTC. As protein: CATSEPGREQYF.

This clonotype was counted a few times. The chain links TRBV6-4 to TRBJ2-5; weak D call: TRBD1 (5 bases). The germline V gene has CDR1 MRHNA and CDR2 SNTAGT. V lost 3 bases, J lost 4 bases, and 15 bases lay in between. The CDR3 length is 15 residues. For the CDR3, the DNA is TGTGCCAGCAGTGAGCAGGGCCACCCTGGAGAGACCCAGTACTTC. It codes for CASSEQGHPGETQYF.

This clonotype turned up a few times. This sequence joins TRBV20-1 and TRBJ1-5; D is perhaps TRBD1 (5 bases). Germline-derived CDR1 and CDR2 are DFQATT and SNEGSKA (reference sequence). The V and J ends lost 1 base and 5 bases respectively, with 9 bases between them. CDR3 size: 13 residues. The DNA of the CDR3 is TGCAGTGCTAGAGCACAGGTCGATCAGCCCCAGCATTTT. It codes for CSARAQVDQPQHF.

This clonotype was detected a few times. The chain links TRBV20-1 to TRBJ2-5; D not resolved. The CDR3 runs 13 residues. Germline V gene lookup returns CDR1 DFQATT and CDR2 SNEGSKA (reference sequence). The ends were cut back, 2 bases at V and 4 bases at J, with 11 bases in the middle. In DNA form, the CDR3 reads TGCAGTGCTAGACAGATATCAAGAGAGACCCAGTACTTC. It yields the protein CSARQISRETQYF.

This clonotype was seen a few times. V and J are TRBV7-2 and TRBJ2-7; D ambiguous. Germline values: CDR1 SGHTA, CDR2 FQGNSA. The CDR3 is 12 amino acids. V lost 4 bases, J lost 3 bases, and 7 bases lay in between. The CDR3 nucleotides read TGTGCCAGCAGCTCCCCGGGCTACGAGCAGTACTTC. It translates to CASSSPGYEQYF.

The chain recombines TRBV5-6 with TRBJ1-1; 7 positions match TRBD1. The J segment lost 5 bases and the V segment lost 4 bases, leaving 5 bases of the junction unmatched. The CDR3 extends over 13 amino acids. In germline, CDR1 is SGHDT, CDR2 YYEEEE. CDR3 coding DNA: TGTGCCAGCAGCGAGGACAGGAGGACTGAAGCTTTCTTT. Protein product: CASSEDRRTEAFF.

The chain employs TRBV12-3 or TRBV12-4 and TRBJ1-5; D remains ambiguous. CDR3 size: 12 residues. Deletions cut 5 bases from V and 7 bases from J, with 9 bases between. The CDR3, as DNA: TGTGCCAGCAGTCTGGGGTTCCAGCCCCAGCATTTT. This sequence encodes CASSLGFQPQHF.

The chain is built from TRBV5-6 and TRBJ2-7, with 10 bases identical to TRBD1. The CDR3 extends over 14 amino acids. J was trimmed by 3 bases and V by 3 bases; bases with no gene match: 3. From germline, CDR1 is SGHDT and CDR2 YYEEEE. CDR3 sequence: CASSWGQGIYEQYF. DNA of the CDR3: TGTGCCAGCAGCTGGGGACAGGGGATCTACGAGCAGTACTTC.

The chain carries TRBV6-5 and TRBJ2-6; 12 positions match TRBD1. J lost 0 bases, V lost 2 bases, and 5 bases had no gene match. The CDR3 covers 19 residues. Germline V gene lookup returns CDR1 MNHEY and CDR2 SVGAGI. Written as DNA, the CDR3 is TGTGCCAGCAGTTACCAGGTGGGACAGGGGGCCTCTGGGGCCAACGTCCTGACTTTC. As protein: CASSYQVGQGASGANVLTF.

CDR3 protein: CSAQRGRLQGKTEAFF. In DNA form, the CDR3 reads TGCAGTGCCCAAAGAGGGAGGCTCCAGGGTAAAACTGAAGCTTTCTTT. This chain links TRBV20-1 with TRBJ1-1, with a tentative D call TRBD1 (5 bases). V shed 6 bases and J shed 5 bases, with 25 bases lying between them. Germline assignment: CDR1 DFQATT and CDR2 SNEGSKA (reference sequence). The CDR3 extends over 16 amino acids.

The chain carries TRBV2 and TRBJ2-5; D gene unclear. CDR3 length equals 12 residues. Trimming took off 8 bases at V and 5 bases at J, with 12 bases between the two ends. Germline-derived CDR1 and CDR2 are SNHLY and FYNNEI. The CDR3, as DNA: TGTGCCAGCGGGCCCGTCCGGGAGACCCAGTACTTC. Amino acids: CASGPVRETQYF.

The V gene is TRBV11-3, the J gene TRBJ2-3, with a tentative D call TRBD1 (5 bases). Germline V gene lookup returns CDR1 SGHNT and CDR2 YENEEA. Between the trimmed V and J ends, which lost 5 bases and 15 bases, there was a span of 24 bases. The CDR3 extends over 14 amino acids. CDR3 DNA sequence: TGTGCCAGCAGCGCAAGTCCGGAAAGGACAAGTAACTATTTT. Encoded protein: CASSASPERTSNYF.

This chain connects TRBV5-8 to TRBJ1-5; no clear D. Germline CDR1 is SGHTS and CDR2 is YDEGEE. The CDR3 is 12 residues long. Trimming shortened V by 4 bases and J by 4 bases, and 6 bases separated the two germline ends. As DNA, the CDR3 is TGTGCCAGCAGCCGTCGTAATCAGCCCCAGCATTTT. Its protein is CASSRRNQPQHF.

The chain carries TRBV6-1 and TRBJ1-5; no definite D call. CDR1 is MNHNS and CDR2 is SASEGT in the germline V gene. V was trimmed by 5 bases and J by 10 bases, leaving 12 bases between them. The CDR3 runs 12 residues. CDR3 residues: CASSNRKQPQHF. In DNA, the CDR3 is TGTGCCAGCAGTAACAGAAAGCAACCCCAGCATTTT.

This chain links TRBV20-1 with TRBJ2-7, with D perhaps matching TRBD2 (5 bases). The CDR3 loop spans 13 amino acids. Trimming left V 5 bases short and J 7 bases short, with 18 bases between. CDR1 is DFQATT, CDR2 SNEGSKA, per germline (reference sequence). CDR3 DNA sequence: TGCAGTGCTGAGATTAGCGCGAGCGCGGAGCAGTACTTC. The encoded protein is CSAEISASAEQYF.

The V call is TRBV20-1, the J call TRBJ2-1; possibly TRBD1 or TRBD2 for D (5 bases each). This CDR3 contains 15 residues. CDR1 is DFQATT and CDR2 is SNEGSKA in the germline V gene (reference sequence). Trimming took off 2 bases at V and 3 bases at J, with 14 bases between the two ends. The CDR3 loop is CSARLPGPNYNEQFF. In DNA form, the CDR3 reads TGCAGTGCTAGACTACCGGGACCAAACTACAATGAGCAGTTCTTC.